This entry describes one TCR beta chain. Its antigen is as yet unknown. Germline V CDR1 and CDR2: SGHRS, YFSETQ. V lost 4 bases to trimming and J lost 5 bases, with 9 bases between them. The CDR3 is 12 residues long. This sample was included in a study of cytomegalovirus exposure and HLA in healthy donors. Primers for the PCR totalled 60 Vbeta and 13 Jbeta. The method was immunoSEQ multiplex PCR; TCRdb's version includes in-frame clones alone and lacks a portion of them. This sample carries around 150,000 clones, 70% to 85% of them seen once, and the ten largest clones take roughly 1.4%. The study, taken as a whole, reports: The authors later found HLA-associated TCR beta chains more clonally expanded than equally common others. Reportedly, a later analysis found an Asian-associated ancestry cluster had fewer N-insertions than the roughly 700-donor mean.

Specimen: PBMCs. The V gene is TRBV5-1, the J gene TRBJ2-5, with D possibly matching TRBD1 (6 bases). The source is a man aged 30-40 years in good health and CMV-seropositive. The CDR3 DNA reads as TGCGCCAGCAGCCCCACAGGGGAGACCCAGTACTTC. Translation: CASSPTGETQYF.